This record covers a single TCR beta chain. By how much of the sample it makes up, this clonotype is medium-sized (0.01 to 0.1%). Its antigen specificity is not known. No base-level quality is on record; no much larger clone is a single base apart. This specimen belongs to a study of spatial heterogeneity in lung cancer (dated by TCRdb to between 2018 and 2021). Background for the entire study: Beta-chain transcripts were consistently detected in greater numbers than alpha-chain transcripts, which likely reflected higher beta-chain transcript abundance. In tumor regions, TCR transcript counts showed a strong correlation with a T cell transcriptional module score from matched bulk RNA-seq. In the raw uncorrected reads, each unique combination of TCR and UMI appeared on average more than ten times. TCR alpha and beta repertoires were quantitatively compared across multiple tumor regions, matched nontumor lung and blood in non-small cell lung cancer. Nonsynonymous mutation counts, determined by whole-exome sequencing of tumor tissue, were related to TCR repertoire features. At surgery, hundreds of tumor regions, around 68 matched nontumor lung samples and 45 to 60 PBMC samples were TCR-sequenced for both alpha and beta chains.

Library construction relied on 5' RACE. The reads were generated on a NextSeq 500. To allow correction of PCR and sequencing errors, the TCR library protocol tagged every TCR cDNA molecule with a unique molecular identifier. The published analysis was carried out like this. TCR identification, UMI-based error correction and CDR3 extraction were all carried out with Decombinator tools. Expanded TCRs were defined as those above a frequency of 2 per 1,000, corresponding to the top 1% of the tumor frequency distribution. Expanded tumor TCRs were classed as regional if statistically deemed absent (corrected P<0.05) from at least one tumor region, otherwise ubiquitous. Each repertoire was subsampled 100 times to 5,000 TCRs, after which Renyi diversity was computed with the R vegan package. CDR3 similarity networks were built from amino acid triplet string-kernel similarity, connecting CDR3s with pairwise similarity above 0.82. TCRdb handled the public reads itself, with Q25 trimming in fastp and clone calling in MiXCR, and kept productive beta chains. For every CDR3 protein sequence, its rows merge into one entry that carries the most common genes and DNA. The V and J calls were determined by TCRdb, not by the authors. The sample table contains 3,500 to 4,500 distinct CDR3 sequences; only one count was recorded for approximately 7% of them. The ten biggest clones cover 20% to 30% of the sample.

Per the publication, the time point label means: sample taken at primary tumor resection. Samples were obtained from 70 to 85 patients with early-stage, untreated non-small cell lung cancer from the lung TRACERx cohort. Without any cell sorting, TCR sequencing was performed on whole RNA extracted either from tumor and nontumor lung tissue or from cryopreserved PBMC samples. Only patients with enough RNA available from two or more tumor regions were chosen for TCR sequencing. Before selection, tumor and adjacent nontumor lung specimens were reviewed by a lung pathologist. According to the germline V gene, CDR1 reads SGHRS and CDR2 reads YFSETQ. V drops 0 bases and J drops 1 base, leaving 4 bases in between. From the cysteine through the phenylalanine, the CDR3 covers 13 amino acids. Kept here is only the CDR3 DNA, which spans 39 bases and is read in frame from base 1. Study-wide conclusions, independent of this receptor: TCR-seq coverage of tumor T cells was estimated at only around 7% for alpha chains and around 14% for beta chains. The number of expanded intratumoral alpha and beta TCRs correlated with the tumor nonsynonymous mutation count. Confirming at a functional level the hypothesis that regional TCRs recognize regional mutations was considered to require additional single-cell paired TCR alpha and beta sequencing. The count of ubiquitous expanded TCRs correlated with the count of ubiquitous nonsynonymous mutations, and the count of regional expanded TCRs correlated with the count of regional nonsynonymous mutations.

Recombination connected TRBV5-1 to TRBJ2-5; a confident D gene designation cannot be given. The starting material was lung tumor tissue, obtained at surgery. The origin of this receptor is a male donor with early-stage non-small cell lung cancer. The nucleotides are TGCGCCAGCAGCTTGGTCGGCCAAGAGACCCAGTACTTC. It specifies CASSLVGQETQYF. Joined to the reference TRBV5-1 and TRBJ2-5 proteins, this CDR3 gives the full variable domain: KAGVTQTPRYLIKTRGQQVTLSCSPISGHRSVSWYQQTPGQGLQFLFEYFSETQRNKGNFPGRFSGRQFSNSRSEMNVSTLELGDSALYLCASSLVGQETQYFGPGTRLLVL.